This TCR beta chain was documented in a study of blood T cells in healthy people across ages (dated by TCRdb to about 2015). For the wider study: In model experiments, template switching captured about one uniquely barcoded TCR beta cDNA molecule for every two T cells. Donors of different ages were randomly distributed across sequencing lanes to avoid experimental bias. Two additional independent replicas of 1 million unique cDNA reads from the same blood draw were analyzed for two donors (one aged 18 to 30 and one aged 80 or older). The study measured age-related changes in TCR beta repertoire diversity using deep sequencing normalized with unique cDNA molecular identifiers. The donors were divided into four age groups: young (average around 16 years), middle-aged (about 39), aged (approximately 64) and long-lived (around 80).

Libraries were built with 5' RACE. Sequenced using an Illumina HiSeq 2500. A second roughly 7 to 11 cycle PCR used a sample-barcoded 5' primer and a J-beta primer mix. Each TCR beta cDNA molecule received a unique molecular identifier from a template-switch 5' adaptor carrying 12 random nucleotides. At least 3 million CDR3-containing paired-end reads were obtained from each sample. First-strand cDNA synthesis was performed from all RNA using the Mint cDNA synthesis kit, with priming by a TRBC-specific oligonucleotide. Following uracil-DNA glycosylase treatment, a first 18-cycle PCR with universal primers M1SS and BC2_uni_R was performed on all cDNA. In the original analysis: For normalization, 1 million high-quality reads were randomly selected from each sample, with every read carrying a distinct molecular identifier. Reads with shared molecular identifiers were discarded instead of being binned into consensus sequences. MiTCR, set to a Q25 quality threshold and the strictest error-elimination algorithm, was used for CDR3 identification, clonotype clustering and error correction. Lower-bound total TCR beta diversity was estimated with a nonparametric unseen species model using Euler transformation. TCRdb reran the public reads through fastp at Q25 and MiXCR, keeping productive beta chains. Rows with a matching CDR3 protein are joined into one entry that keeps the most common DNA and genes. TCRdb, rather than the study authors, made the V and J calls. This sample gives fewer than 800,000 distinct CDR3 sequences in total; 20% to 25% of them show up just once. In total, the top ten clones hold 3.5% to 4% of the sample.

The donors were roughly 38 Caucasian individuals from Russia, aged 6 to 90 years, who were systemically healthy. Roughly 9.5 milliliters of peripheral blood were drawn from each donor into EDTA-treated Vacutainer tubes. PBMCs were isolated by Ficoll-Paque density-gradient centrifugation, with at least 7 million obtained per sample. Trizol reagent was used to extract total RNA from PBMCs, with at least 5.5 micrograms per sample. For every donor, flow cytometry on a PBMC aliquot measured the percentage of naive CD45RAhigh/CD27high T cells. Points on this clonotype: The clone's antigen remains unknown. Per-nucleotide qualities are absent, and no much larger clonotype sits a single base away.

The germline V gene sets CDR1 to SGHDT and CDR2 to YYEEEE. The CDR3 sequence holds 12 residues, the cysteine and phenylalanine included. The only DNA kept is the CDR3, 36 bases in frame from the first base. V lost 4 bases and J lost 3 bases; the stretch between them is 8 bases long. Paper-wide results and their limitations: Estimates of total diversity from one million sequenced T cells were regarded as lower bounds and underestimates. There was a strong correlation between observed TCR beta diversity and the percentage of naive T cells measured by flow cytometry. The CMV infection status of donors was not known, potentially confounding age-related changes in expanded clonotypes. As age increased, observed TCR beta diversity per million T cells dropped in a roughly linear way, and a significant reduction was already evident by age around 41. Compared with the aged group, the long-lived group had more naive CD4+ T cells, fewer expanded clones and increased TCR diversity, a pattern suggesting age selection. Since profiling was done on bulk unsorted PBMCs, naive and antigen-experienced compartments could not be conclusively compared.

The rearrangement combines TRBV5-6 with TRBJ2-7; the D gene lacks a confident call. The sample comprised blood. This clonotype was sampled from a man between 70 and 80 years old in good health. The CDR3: CASSSLDYEQYF. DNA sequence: TGTGCCAGCAGCAGTCTAGACTACGAGCAGTACTTC.